What follows describes a single TCR beta chain. Antigen unknown. The sample comes from a study of Tregs in tolerant kidney transplant recipients. Study-level results: No direct test of biological reproducibility was done here. Few patients were studied, so findings need validation in larger groups.

After removal of 3 bases from V and 2 bases from J, the junction contained 7 bases not matched to a gene. The CDR3 covers 15 residues. Germline V lookup: CDR1 SGHRS, CDR2 YFSETQ. Assay used: immunoSEQ multiplex PCR; TCRdb lists only in-frame clones, some missing. In the table there are hundreds of thousands of clones, roughly 80% of which are singletons. The source of this sequence is a human donor in good health. Sequenced: CD4+ T cells from blood. The rearrangement links TRBV5-1 to TRBJ2-5, with 7 nucleotides matching TRBD1. The CDR3 region has the DNA TGCGCCAGCAGCTCTCCGGGACAGACACAAGAGACCCAGTACTTC. Amino acid sequence: CASSSPGQTQETQYF. Together with reference TRBV5-1 and TRBJ2-5, the CDR3 gives the full variable domain: KAGVTQTPRYLIKTRGQQVTLSCSPISGHRSVSWYQQTPGQGLQFLFEYFSETQRNKGNFPGRFSGRQFSNSRSEMNVSTLELGDSALYLCASSSPGQTQETQYFGPGTRLLVL.